Below are 3 T cell receptor beta chains sequenced from a single sample in a study of T cell responses to AZD1222 COVID-19 vaccine. Generated by immunoSEQ multiplex PCR, the TCRdb table keeps only in-frame clones and is missing some. Here the sample spans over 150,000 clones, roughly 94% being singletons. The sequencing used peripheral blood, collected 28 days after the second AZD1222 dose. These receptors were obtained from an adult who received the AZD1222 COVID-19 vaccine.

The chain recombines TRBV12-3 or TRBV12-4 with TRBJ1-2; no reliable D call. V dropped 11 bases and J dropped 3 bases, with 13 bases sitting between them. This CDR3 comprises 12 residues. CDR3 DNA: TGTGCCTCCTCCTTTTCAGACTATGGCTACACCTTC. It yields the protein CASSFSDYGYTF.

The V gene is TRBV5-1, the J gene TRBJ2-3; 12 bases line up with TRBD2. CDR1 and CDR2 (germline): SGHRS, YFSETQ. Trimming took 3 bases from V and 0 from J; bases not matched to a gene: 2. This CDR3 contains 16 residues. The CDR3 sequence: CASSSLAGGSTDTQYF. CDR3 coding DNA: TGCGCCAGCAGCTCCCTAGCGGGGGGGAGCACAGATACGCAGTATTTT. The full variable domain, in which reference TRBV5-1 and TRBJ2-3 provide the parts outside the CDR3, is KAGVTQTPRYLIKTRGQQVTLSCSPISGHRSVSWYQQTPGQGLQFLFEYFSETQRNKGNFPGRFSGRQFSNSRSEMNVSTLELGDSALYLCASSSLAGGSTDTQYFGPGTRLTVL.

This sequence joins TRBV4-1 and TRBJ1-1; the D gene is possibly TRBD1 (5 bases). The germline V and J ends were trimmed by 1 base and 4 bases, with 13 bases remaining between them. CDR1 is MGHRA, CDR2 YSYEKL, per germline. The CDR3 contains 15 residues. CDR3 loop: CASSQAGDSLTEAFF. As DNA, the CDR3 is TGCGCCAGCAGCCAAGCTGGAGACAGCCTCACTGAAGCTTTCTTT.